Below are 12 T cell receptor beta chains sequenced from a single sample in a study of Ad26.COV2.S vaccination and SARS-CoV-2 variants. This table comes from immunoSEQ multiplex PCR, and its TCRdb copy is limited to in-frame clones, with some not included. The table includes 350,000 to 450,000 clones, roughly 90% detected once. Treatment of the sample: around 19 received Ad26.COV2.S at low or high dose, single or two shots; 5 received placebo; per-sample allocation not given. Collection of the samples took place on day 63 after the first injection of vaccine or placebo. The specimen comprised peripheral blood, sampled in a trial of Ad26.COV2.S vaccine versus placebo. The source of these receptors is a person aged 18-65 years who received the Ad26.COV2.S COVID-19 vaccine or a placebo.

The chain links TRBV7-2 to TRBJ2-4; 9 bases align to TRBD2. After removal of 3 bases from V and 6 bases from J, the junction contained 6 bases not matched to a gene. Per the germline V gene, CDR1 is SGHTA and CDR2 is FQGNSA. The length of the CDR3 is 15 residues. CDR3 region: CASSFSGGRTNIQYF. CDR3 nucleotide sequence: TGTGCCAGCAGCTTTAGCGGGGGACGAACAAACATTCAGTACTTC.

The gene calls are TRBV6-2 or TRBV6-3 and TRBJ2-5; D gene ambiguous. CDR1 is MNHEY and CDR2 is SVGEGT in the germline V gene. V lost 4 bases and J lost 5, with 14 bases in between. The CDR3 contains 14 residues. The CDR3 here is CASSSRVPAETQYF. Written as DNA, the CDR3 is TGTGCCAGCAGTTCCCGGGTCCCGGCGGAGACCCAGTACTTC.

V gene TRBV29-1 combines with J gene TRBJ2-5; TRBD2 aligns across 10 bases. With V trimmed by 7 bases and J by 5 bases, 10 bases remained unmatched. The CDR3 length is 14 residues. Germline V gives CDR1 SQVTM, CDR2 ANQGSEA. The CDR3 here is CSGGLANYRETQYF. In DNA form, the CDR3 reads TGCAGCGGGGGACTAGCGAACTACCGTGAGACCCAGTACTTC.

J is TRBJ1-5 and V is TRBV6-4; no reliable D call. The CDR3 is 14 amino acids. V lost 7 bases and J 1 base, leaving 11 bases between the germline ends. Germline CDR1 is MRHNA and CDR2 is SNTAGT. CDR3 sequence (DNA): TGTGCCAGCACCAGAAAGCTAAGCAATCAGCCCCAGCATTTT. Translation: CASTRKLSNQPQHF.

The gene calls are TRBV5-6 and TRBJ2-1; 11 bases are shared with TRBD2. Trimming cost V 3 bases and J 10 bases; bases outside gene matches: 6. CDR1 SGHDT and CDR2 YYEEEE come from the germline V gene. The CDR3 covers 14 residues. CDR3 protein: CASSSTSGAREQFF. The CDR3 DNA reads as TGTGCCAGCAGCTCGACTAGCGGGGCACGCGAGCAGTTCTTC.

This clone has only one observation. The chain links TRBV2 to TRBJ1-3; tentatively, D is TRBD1 (6 bases). Trimming took off 9 bases at V and 3 bases at J, with 12 bases between the two ends. The length of the CDR3 is 13 residues. From germline, CDR1 is SNHLY and CDR2 FYNNEI. CDR3 loop: CASTGLVGNTIYF. In DNA, the CDR3 is TGTGCCAGTACAGGGTTGGTTGGAAACACCATATATTTT. The full variable domain, in which reference TRBV2 and TRBJ1-3 provide the parts outside the CDR3, is EPEVTQTPSHQVTQMGQEVILRCVPISNHLYFYWYRQILGQKVEFLVSFYNNEISEKSEIFDDQFSVERPDGSNFTLKIRSTKLEDSAMYFCASTGLVGNTIYFGEGSWLTVV.

The CDR3 region has the DNA TGTGCCAGTCATGAGGCGGGAGGCACCTACAATGAGCAGTTCTTC. It specifies CASHEAGGTYNEQFF. The J gene is TRBJ2-1, the V gene TRBV5-4, with 8 bases matching TRBD2. The germline V gene has CDR1 SGHNT and CDR2 YYREEE (reference sequence). V lost 8 bases and J lost 2; bases outside the gene matches: 9. This CDR3 comprises 15 residues. The full variable domain, completed using reference TRBV5-4 and TRBJ2-1, is ETGVTQSPTHLIKTRGQQVTLRCSSQSGHNTVSWYQQALGQGPQFIFQYYREEENGRGNFPPRFSGLQFPNYSSELNVNALELDDSALYLCASHEAGGTYNEQFFGPGTRLTVL.

The chain carries TRBV15 and TRBJ2-6; maybe TRBD1 (8 bases). The germline gives CDR1 LNHNV, CDR2 YYDKDF (reference sequence). CDR3 size: 16 residues. Trimming pared 7 bases from V and 3 bases from J, leaving 16 bases between. The CDR3 is CATIGQGLSGANVLTF. The CDR3 DNA sequence: TGTGCCACCATAGGACAGGGACTAAGTGGGGCCAACGTCCTGACTTTC.

This rearrangement joins TRBV19 to TRBJ1-1; D perhaps matches TRBD1 (6 bases). In germline, CDR1 is LNHDA, CDR2 SQIVND (reference sequence). The CDR3 sequence is 15 residues long. Between the trimmed V and J ends, which lost 5 bases and 1 base, there was a span of 14 bases. CDR3 sequence reads: CASSPGARGNTEAFF. CDR3 DNA: TGTGCCAGTAGTCCGGGGGCGCGTGGGAACACTGAAGCTTTCTTT.

This clone is a singleton in its sample. CDR3 coding DNA: TGTGCCAGCACCCAGGTTCTGGGCAGGGGGAACACTGAAGCTTTCTTT. It codes for CASTQVLGRGNTEAFF. The rearrangement uses TRBV7-2 and TRBJ1-1, with D possibly TRBD1 on 6 matching bases. Trimming took off 7 bases at V and 1 base at J, with 19 bases between the two ends. Germline values: CDR1 SGHTA, CDR2 FQGNSA. CDR3 length: 16 amino acids. The full variable domain, with the rest looked up from reference TRBV7-2 and TRBJ1-1, is GAGVSQSPSNKVTEKGKDVELRCDPISGHTALYWYRQSLGQGLEFLIYFQGNSAPDKSGLPSDRFSAERTGGSVSTLTIQRTQQEDSAVYLCASTQVLGRGNTEAFFGQGTRLTVV.

The rearrangement uses TRBV5-8 and TRBJ1-5, with D perhaps TRBD1 (6 bases). Germline-derived CDR1 and CDR2 are SGHTS and YDEGEE. The CDR3 is made up of 14 amino acids. Trimming took off 0 bases at V and 4 bases at J, with 8 bases between the two ends. The CDR3 region is CASSLDTGNQPQHF. The CDR3 DNA is TGTGCCAGCAGCTTGGATACAGGGAATCAGCCCCAGCATTTT.

This chain joins TRBV19 and TRBJ1-5; D unresolved. The V end lost 7 bases, the J end lost 0 bases, and 13 bases lay between the germline ends. CDR1 LNHDA and CDR2 SQIVND come from the germline V gene (reference sequence). This CDR3 contains 15 residues. The CDR3 bases are TGTGCCAGTACCATGGAAAGTTATAGCAATCAGCCCCAGCATTTT. Its protein is CASTMESYSNQPQHF.